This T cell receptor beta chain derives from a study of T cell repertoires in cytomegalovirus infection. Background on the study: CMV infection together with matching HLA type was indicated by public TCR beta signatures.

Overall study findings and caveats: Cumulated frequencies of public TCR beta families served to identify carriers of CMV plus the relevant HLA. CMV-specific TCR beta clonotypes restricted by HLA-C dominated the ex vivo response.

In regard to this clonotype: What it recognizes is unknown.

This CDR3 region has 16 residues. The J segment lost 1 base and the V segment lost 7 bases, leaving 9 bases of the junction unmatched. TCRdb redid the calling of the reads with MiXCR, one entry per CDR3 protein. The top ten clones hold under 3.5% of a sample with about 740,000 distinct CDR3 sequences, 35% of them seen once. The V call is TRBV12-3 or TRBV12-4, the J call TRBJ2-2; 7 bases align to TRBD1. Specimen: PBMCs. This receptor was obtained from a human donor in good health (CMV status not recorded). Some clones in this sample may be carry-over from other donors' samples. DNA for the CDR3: TGTGCCAGCACGGATACAGGGGCGGGGAACACCGGGGAGCTGTTTTTT. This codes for CASTDTGAGNTGELFF.